The 24 T cell receptor beta chains listed next were all sequenced from one sample in a study of PD-1 blockade in classical Hodgkin lymphoma. Time point given: cycle 4 day 1 (C4D1), after more than 5 weeks of nivolumab. Autologous stem cell transplantation was followed by relapse in every patient, and brentuximab vedotin exposure varied. Isolation of CD8+ T cells from thawed PBMCs used magnetic negative selection. Libraries were prepared by immunoSEQ multiplex PCR; TCRdb keeps only in-frame clonotypes and omits some of them. The sample has some 10,000 clones, roughly 72% seen once; the top ten hold about a tenth. This specimen consisted of CD8+ T cells from blood, obtained before the fourth cycle of nivolumab. Receptor source: a human donor with classical Hodgkin lymphoma.

The gene calls are TRBV7-8 and TRBJ2-7, with 7 bases identical to TRBD2. The CDR3 runs to 15 residues. Germline CDR1 reads SGHVS; CDR2 reads FQNEAQ. The ends lost 6 bases at V and 3 bases at J; junction bases unmatched: 11. The chain's CDR3 is CASSSRGGNVYEQYF. DNA for the CDR3: TGTGCCAGCAGTTCCCGGGGAGGGAACGTCTACGAGCAGTACTTC.

The rearrangement joins TRBV7-8 to TRBJ2-1, with D maybe TRBD1 (5 bases). Trimming removed 5 bases from V and 0 bases from J, with 11 bases in between. The CDR3 extends over 15 amino acids. Germline V gene sequence: CDR1 SGHVS, CDR2 FQNEAQ. The CDR3 bases are TGTGCCAGCAGCCTCCTGACAGCCTCCTACAATGAGCAGTTCTTC. It yields the protein CASSLLTASYNEQFF.

This chain connects TRBV5-8 to TRBJ2-7, with D perhaps TRBD1 (6 bases). Trimming left V 3 bases short and J 3 bases short, with 19 bases between. CDR1 is SGHTS and CDR2 is YDEGEE in the germline V gene. This CDR3 comprises 16 residues. This CDR3 is CASSSPSTDRFYEQYF. The CDR3 nucleotides read TGTGCCAGCAGCTCCCCCTCAACAGACAGGTTCTACGAGCAGTACTTC.

The chain combines TRBV7-9 with TRBJ2-2; 10 nucleotides align to TRBD2. The CDR3 runs to 16 residues. Losses at the gene ends were 5 bases for V and 5 bases for J; bases not matched to a gene: 8. Per the germline V gene, CDR1 is SEHNR and CDR2 is FQNEAQ (reference sequence). In DNA, the CDR3 is TGTGCCAGCAGCCCTCTAGCGGGAGTAAGAACCGGGGAGCTGTTTTTT. Encoded protein: CASSPLAGVRTGELFF.

The rearrangement links TRBV7-8 to TRBJ2-5; D possibly corresponds to TRBD2 (5 bases). The end of the DNA aligns better with TRBJ2-7, so the J call may be wrong. The CDR3 sequence is 13 residues long. In germline, CDR1 is SGHVS, CDR2 FQNEAQ. The CDR3 spells CASSPPGSYEQYF. In DNA form, the CDR3 reads TGTGCCAGCAGCCCCCCGGGATCCTACGAGCAGTACTTC.

V is TRBV6-5 and J is TRBJ1-5; TRBD1 agrees at 7 bases. The CDR3 extends over 13 amino acids. Per germline, CDR1 MNHEY and CDR2 SVGAGI. V gave up 4 bases and J gave up 4 bases; unmatched junction bases: 1. This CDR3 reads CASSSTGNQPQHF. The CDR3, as DNA: TGTGCCAGCAGTTCGACAGGGAATCAGCCCCAGCATTTT.

This clone was detected a few times. The V and J genes are TRBV4-3 and TRBJ2-1, with 8 bases matching TRBD2. The germline V gene has CDR1 LGHNA and CDR2 YSLEER. This CDR3 is built from 15 residues. The trim removed 4 bases at V and 8 bases at J, leaving 10 bases unmatched. The CDR3 bases are TGCGCCAGCAGCCTTAAGGCGGGGGGCAACGATGAGCAGTTCTTC. Protein: CASSLKAGGNDEQFF.

The chain combines TRBV7-9 with TRBJ1-1, with D possibly being TRBD1 (5 bases). V lost 1 base and J lost 8, with 8 bases in between. This CDR3 comprises 12 residues. CDR1 is SEHNR, CDR2 FQNEAQ, per germline (reference sequence). The CDR3 region has the DNA TGTGCCAGCAGCTTAGGCCGACAGGAAGCTTTCTTT. This encodes CASSLGRQEAFF.

V gene TRBV9 combines with J gene TRBJ2-2, with unresolved D. The germline V gene encodes CDR1 SGDLS and CDR2 YYNGEE. V was shortened by 4 bases and J by 7 bases, with 17 bases between the two germline ends. The CDR3 runs 15 residues. The CDR3 is CASSSTAEVNGELFF. CDR3 DNA sequence: TGTGCCAGCAGCTCCACCGCGGAAGTGAACGGGGAGCTGTTTTTT.

The rearrangement links TRBV7-8 to TRBJ1-5; no definite D call. V shed 1 base and J shed 3 bases, with 10 bases lying between them. CDR1 is SGHVS and CDR2 is FQNEAQ in the germline V gene. CDR3 length: 15 residues. CDR3: CASSLDSGYNQPQHF. The CDR3 nucleotides read TGTGCCAGCAGCTTAGACTCGGGCTACAATCAGCCCCAGCATTTT.

This chain links TRBV28 with TRBJ2-7; 12 nucleotides agree with TRBD2. The germline V gene encodes CDR1 MDHEN and CDR2 SYDVKM. The V and J ends lost 3 bases and 6 bases, in that order; junction bases with no gene match: 6. The CDR3 has 15 residues. In nucleotides, the CDR3 is TGTGCCAGCAGTTTCTCGACTAGCGGGAGTGGCGAGCAGTACTTC. It translates to CASSFSTSGSGEQYF.

The rearrangement uses TRBV19 and TRBJ2-7; a weak D match, TRBD2 (6 bases). Per the germline V gene, CDR1 is LNHDA and CDR2 is SQIVND (reference sequence). This CDR3 comprises 14 residues. The V end lost 3 bases, the J end lost 0 bases, and 9 bases lay between the germline ends. CDR3: CASSIGGISYEQYF. The CDR3 DNA sequence: TGTGCCAGTAGTATTGGGGGGATCTCCTACGAGCAGTACTTC.

The V gene is TRBV6-5, the J gene TRBJ2-7; 10 bases align to TRBD1. This CDR3 has 14 amino acids. J was trimmed by 4 bases and V by 0 bases; bases with no gene match: 0. CDR1 is MNHEY and CDR2 is SVGAGI in the germline V gene. DNA for the CDR3: TGTGCCAGCAGTTACTCGGGACAGGGGTACGAGCAGTACTTC. Protein sequence: CASSYSGQGYEQYF.

The rearrangement joins TRBV30 to TRBJ2-1; D gene uncertain. Per the germline V gene, CDR1 is GTSNPN and CDR2 is SVGIG (reference sequence). V lost 3 bases and J lost 3, with 9 bases in between. The CDR3 runs 13 residues. The chain's CDR3 is CAWRGLLYNEQFF. The CDR3 DNA reads as TGTGCCTGGAGAGGGCTCCTCTACAATGAGCAGTTCTTC.

J is TRBJ2-5 and V is TRBV5-6; D uncertain. The ends were cut back, 3 bases at V and 0 bases at J, with 15 bases in the middle. Germline V gene data show CDR1 as SGHDT and CDR2 as YYEEEE. The CDR3 extends over 16 amino acids. CDR3 residues: CASSSRLTENQETQYF. CDR3 coding DNA: TGTGCCAGCAGCTCGAGATTGACGGAGAACCAAGAGACCCAGTACTTC.

The chain joins TRBV9 to TRBJ1-3, with D perhaps TRBD1 (5 bases). The CDR3 covers 17 residues. Germline V gene data show CDR1 as SGDLS and CDR2 as YYNGEE. Trimming cost V 4 bases and J 0 bases, with 17 bases left between them. CDR3 in amino acids: CASSPSGRTSSGNTIYF. The CDR3 DNA is TGTGCCAGCAGCCCATCGGGACGGACCAGCTCTGGAAACACCATATATTTT.

The rearrangement uses TRBV6-6 and TRBJ2-7, with 11 bases fitting TRBD2. V was clipped by 10 bases and J by 5 bases; unmatched bases: 10. The CDR3 has 14 residues. CDR1 and CDR2 from the germline V gene are MNHNY and SVGAGI (reference sequence). In nucleotides, the CDR3 is TGTGCCACGAGCCCGGGACTAGCGGTCCACGAGCAGTACTTC. It encodes CATSPGLAVHEQYF.

The rearrangement uses TRBV4-3 and TRBJ1-1; 8 bases fit TRBD1. The germline CDR1 and CDR2 sequences are LGHNA and YSLEER. CDR3 length equals 14 residues. J was trimmed by 6 bases and V by 4 bases; bases with no gene match: 7. The chain's CDR3 is CASSRDRGLAEAFF. Written as DNA, the CDR3 is TGCGCCAGCAGCCGAGACAGGGGTCTGGCTGAAGCTTTCTTT.

The table lists this clone with a few counts. The chain is built from TRBV7-9 and TRBJ2-7; D unclear. V was trimmed by 3 bases and J by 2 bases, leaving 14 bases between them. Germline CDR1 and CDR2: SEHNR and FQNEAQ (reference sequence). The CDR3 consists of 15 residues. The CDR3 DNA reads TGTGCCAGCAGCTTTACGGCGAGGAACCCCTACGAGCAGTACTTC. Translated, it gives CASSFTARNPYEQYF. Drawing the rest from reference TRBV7-9 and TRBJ2-7, the complete variable domain is DTGVSQNPRHKITKRGQNVTFRCDPISEHNRLYWYRQTLGQGPEFLTYFQNEAQLEKSRLLSDRFSAERPKGSFSTLEIQRTEQGDSAMYLCASSFTARNPYEQYFGPGTRLTVT.

The chain recombines TRBV6-5 with TRBJ2-7, with 10 bases identical to TRBD1. The V segment lost 0 bases and the J segment 3 bases; nucleotides outside the gene matches: 2. This CDR3 comprises 15 residues. CDR1 is MNHEY and CDR2 is SVGAGI in the germline V gene. The CDR3 is CASSYSGTGDYEQYF. CDR3 coding DNA: TGTGCCAGCAGTTACTCCGGGACAGGGGACTACGAGCAGTACTTC.

The rearrangement uses TRBV11-2 and TRBJ2-2; D is undetermined. Deletions cut 7 bases from V and 6 bases from J, with 9 bases between. The CDR3 consists of 12 residues. Germline V gives CDR1 SGHAT, CDR2 FQNNGV. CDR3 residues: CASTYRSGELFF. The CDR3 DNA sequence: TGTGCCAGCACCTATAGGTCCGGGGAGCTGTTTTTT.

This chain joins TRBV28 and TRBJ2-5; 7 bases fit TRBD2. CDR1 and CDR2 (germline): MDHEN, SYDVKM. Trimming at V came to 1 base and at J to 1 base, leaving 3 bases not matched to a gene. CDR3 length: 15 amino acids. CDR3 region: CASSLSWEGQETQYF. DNA for the CDR3: TGTGCCAGCAGTTTATCGTGGGAGGGCCAAGAGACCCAGTACTTC.

V is TRBV4-3 and J is TRBJ1-4; D is possibly TRBD1 (6 bases). V dropped 5 bases and J dropped 7 bases, with 17 bases sitting between them. The CDR3 is 15 amino acids. Germline CDR1 and CDR2: LGHNA and YSLEER. The CDR3 reads CASSAWGGRSEKLFF. In DNA form, the CDR3 reads TGCGCCAGCAGCGCGTGGGGGGGCCGTAGTGAAAAACTGTTTTTT.

This clone was counted once. The chain links TRBV6-5 to TRBJ2-1, with D possibly matching TRBD2 (6 bases). This CDR3 spans 15 amino acids. Between the trimmed V and J ends, which lost 6 bases and 8 bases, there was a span of 20 bases. Germline assignment: CDR1 MNHEY and CDR2 SVGAGI. The CDR3 is CASSYEEGLFDEQFF. CDR3 DNA: TGTGCCAGCAGCTATGAGGAGGGACTCTTCGATGAGCAGTTCTTC.